This T cell receptor beta chain derives from a study of shared clonotypes between healthy human individuals. The naive CD8 fraction comprised CD45RO-negative cells positively selected for CCR7 and excluded terminally differentiated effector memory CD45RA+ cells. The germline gives CDR1 MGHRA, CDR2 YSYEKL. The CDR3 totals 15 residues. Trimming pared 4 bases from V and 0 bases from J, leaving 11 bases between. For each subset, genomic DNA was distributed in equal portions over several immunoSEQ plates. Generated by immunoSEQ multiplex PCR, the TCRdb table keeps only in-frame clones and is missing some. The sample gives hundreds of thousands of clones, roughly 95% of which show up once; 0.11% is in the top ten.

The specimen sequenced was naive CD8+ T cells sorted from blood. The receptor was isolated from a woman in her twenties or thirties in good health. The gene calls are TRBV4-1 and TRBJ2-3; a possible D gene is TRBD2 (6 bases). Here the CDR3 DNA reads TGCGCCAGCAGCCGCACCGGGACTAGCACAGATACGCAGTATTTT. As protein: CASSRTGTSTDTQYF.